A single T cell receptor (beta chain) is shown here with its context. This clone was counted a single time. The antigen this receptor binds is unknown. A read error may produce the germline difference seen at one junction end. CDR1 and CDR2, looked up from the germline V gene (reference sequence), are SEHNR and FQNEAQ. The CDR3 sequence holds 15 residues, the cysteine and phenylalanine included. Only the CDR3 part of the read is kept: 45 bases, read in frame from the first base. This record comes from a study of cytomegalovirus exposure and HLA in healthy donors (dated by TCRdb to the late 2010s). Study-level background: An earlier analysis of 587 of the donors reported 250 to 300 Gb of sequence data and around 110 million unique TCR beta sequences obtained from around 180 million T cells. Genome-wide SNP genotypes for about 65% of the roughly 670 donors were used in a later genetic analysis, which treated that subset as a discovery cohort. To predict cytomegalovirus infection status, the study combined high-throughput TCR immunosequencing, statistical association of individual TCRs with disease status, and machine learning. The study profiled the T cell repertoires of about 640 subjects by immunosequencing and related them to cytomegalovirus serostatus. Because of strong linkage in the cohort, five DR-DQ haplotypes were treated as single units for association and clustering. A later analysis re-examined previously published TCR beta repertoires from roughly 650 donors and added high-resolution HLA genotyping to investigate patterns of TCR occurrence. The number of typed donors differed by locus: about 620-630 for A, B, C, DRB1 and DQB1; approximately 540 for DQA1; about 600 for DPA1; and around 450 for DPB1. An early release that covered about 640 HLA-typed donors contained about 300 gigabases of sequencing data and some 87 million unique TCR sequences. The genetic ancestry cluster associated with self-reported Caucasian donors included over 80% of the roughly 360 genotyped donors. The aim of the study was to test whether cataloging public T cell receptors could identify signatures of past pathogen exposure. Among over 350 genotyped donors of the cohort, an average of about 240,000 unique TCR beta nucleotide sequences were sequenced per donor, around 18% of them non-productive. HLA typing covered class I and class II loci at four-digit resolution. An earlier analysis of 587 of the donors used high-throughput TCR beta sequencing to judge whether each TCR beta V gene segment behaved as functional or pseudogenic. Donor age, sex, ethnicity and CMV serostatus were collected together with the repertoire data. Rather than drawing on any new phenotypic data, the later analysis identified candidate immune exposures from TCR beta sequences and the way those sequences occurred across donors. All discovery cohort repertoires had been generated on a single sequencing platform. A separate validation cohort of about 110 different subjects was used in addition to the approximately 670-subject first cohort.

The cohort comprised some 700 healthy bone marrow donors. At the time of sampling, every cohort member was nominally healthy, though immune exposures that went unrecorded were likely present. The donor tested CMV seronegative and was one of the 352 seronegative cohort members. Each donor provided a peripheral blood sample, and peripheral blood mononuclear cells were used for TCR beta sequencing. Genomic DNA extraction from the blood cell samples was performed with the Qiagen DNeasy Blood Extraction Kit. The protocol used for the library was the immunoSEQ multiplex PCR assay. For the multiplex PCR, a mixture combining 60 forward primers for TCR Vbeta segments and 13 reverse primers for TCR Jbeta segments was used. The CDR3 region of rearranged TCR beta genes was amplified from genomic DNA by a multiplex PCR assay. On the Illumina HiSeq System, the amplified TCR beta libraries were sequenced as 87-base-pair reads. As for how the authors treated the data: In a later analysis, tens of millions of unique TCR beta chains were counted across the roughly 670 repertoires, and approximately 11 million of these chains were shared by at least two donors. Raw reads were error-corrected and collapsed into unique sequences with a nearest-neighbor algorithm that merged closely related sequences to remove PCR and sequencing errors. CDR3 sequences were aligned to IMGT reference sequences to assign V, D and J gene segments. For a sequence to be retained, a match of at least six nucleotides to both a V gene segment and a J gene segment was required. Rearrangements were called productive when the CDR3 lacked stop codons and stayed in frame with V and J; all others were non-productive. Following IMGT convention, CDR3 was defined as the stretch from the second conserved V-encoded cysteine to the conserved J-encoded phenylalanine. In an earlier analysis of 587 of the donors, sequences lacking an unambiguous match to a single V gene segment were excluded. In an earlier analysis of a few hundred of the donors, a V segment was called functional when productive rearrangements were above 56.7%, and segregating when the standard deviation between donors exceeded 5%. A statistical classification framework was built to diagnose cytomegalovirus status from the catalog of TCR beta chain sequences. A later analysis assigned V and J genes by comparing TCR nucleotide sequences with IMGT/GENE-DB human TR gene sequences. Using the TCRdist pipeline, a later analysis assigned CDR3 sequences along with most-parsimonious VDJ recombination scenarios. In a later analysis, every TCR beta chain was defined by the combination of its CDR3 amino acid sequence and its V-gene family, and reads without a unique V-gene family were dropped. As a way to deal with suspected cross-contamination and a sequencing artifact, a later analysis dropped hundreds of nucleotide sequences that were highly shared and had low generation probability. In a later analysis, a clonal expansion index for each public chain was calculated from normalized within-repertoire ranks of inferred template counts. Generation probabilities in a later analysis came from a VDJ recombination model fitted to out-of-frame rearrangements, and those results were checked against IGoR. Hypergeometric tests were used in a later analysis to score TCR-TCR, TCR-HLA and TCR-CMV co-occurrence, with a repertoire-size bias correction applied to the TCR pairs. In a later analysis, false discovery rates were estimated by permuting HLA or CMV assignments 20 times. In a later analysis, co-occurring TCRs were grouped with DBSCAN, and TCRdist sequence similarity was added when clustering was performed within HLA-allele-positive subsets. Repertoires with fewer than 30,000 or more than 120,000 public chains, plus five repertoires with anomalous nucleotide sharing, were excluded from co-occurrence clustering. TCRdb carries this immuneACCESS record with in-frame sequences only. Its versions omit some clonotypes, under half of them owing to an unresolved V gene in the studies checked, with the rest unexplained. That table gives V, J and clone size, and the DNA gave D and trimming. Here the sample has roughly 170,000 clones; roughly 80% occur a single time. The leading ten clones occupy more than 1.5% of the sample.

What the study reported, not specific to this receptor: Sequencing depth was assumed to be roughly uniform across donors in the presence/absence analyses, though that assumption may not hold. Some IMGT-functional V segments, including TRBV6-2 and TRBV6-3, could not be told apart with the 87-base-pair reads, so those segments were excluded. HLA typing was unavailable for some donors at each locus, so association tests used only the typed subset. According to a later analysis, TCR association rates differed among HLA loci, with DRB1 alleles showing the most associated TCRs and HLA-C alleles showing the fewest. A few of the identified cytomegalovirus-associated TCR beta chains were confirmed in vitro to be specific for cytomegalovirus antigens. A cluster of highly shared sequence variants was judged likely to be a technical artifact of the sequencing pipeline. A later genetic analysis associated a missense DCLRE1C variant with V-gene and J-gene trimming of TCR beta chains, and an independent cohort replicated the association. A further reported finding was that TCR beta sequences accurately predicted the HLA-A and HLA-B alleles for most subjects in the first cohort. While some public TCRs were present in many individuals, most TCR sequences turned up only very rarely across donors. In a later analysis, HLA-associated TCR beta chains were found to be more clonally expanded and to have lower generation probabilities than equally common non-associated chains. In a later genetic analysis, fewer N-insertions in productive TCRs were reported among donors in an Asian-associated ancestry cluster than the roughly 710-donor mean. According to a later analysis, most CMV-associated TCR beta chains appeared to be HLA-restricted, and the HLA associations seemed to be driven largely by CMV exposure. The study listed 164 TCR beta chains as associated with cytomegalovirus. It was suggested by the authors that the approach could potentially be generalized to other disease states and immunological phenotypes. Assigning TCR associations to individual alleles was difficult when HLA alleles, especially DR and DQ, strongly co-occurred. Several of the top co-occurrence clusters appeared to be linked to parvovirus B19, influenza, CMV and Epstein-Barr virus, according to a later analysis. The classifier was reported to diagnose cytomegalovirus status with high specificity and sensitivity in both the original cohort and the validation cohort. For the cohort, immune exposure information was limited to CMV serostatus. Correlated functional status among segregating V segments might reflect linkage disequilibrium, but an unknown experimental factor could not be ruled out. In an earlier analysis of about 600 of the donors, most TCR beta V segments appeared in productive rearrangements about 87% or about 30% of the time, broadly matching IMGT annotations. Specific HLA alleles were associated with 15,000 to 20,000 TCR beta sequences at a false discovery rate of 0.05 in a later analysis. This cohort had only TCR beta chains sequenced, and the lack of alpha or paired-chain data limited which features could be detected. Because counts were too low, about 18 rarely observed V segments, including chromosome 9 orphons, were excluded from the earlier analysis of about 500 of the donors.

This clonotype was sampled from a man in his fifties or sixties in good health and CMV-seronegative. This receptor chain uses TRBV7-9 and TRBJ1-3; the junction holds 7 bases that match TRBD1. Sequencing was carried out using PBMCs. The nucleotides read TGTTCCAGCAGCCAACGGGGAGACAGGGAGGACACCATATATTTT. Its protein product is CSSSQRGDREDTIYF.